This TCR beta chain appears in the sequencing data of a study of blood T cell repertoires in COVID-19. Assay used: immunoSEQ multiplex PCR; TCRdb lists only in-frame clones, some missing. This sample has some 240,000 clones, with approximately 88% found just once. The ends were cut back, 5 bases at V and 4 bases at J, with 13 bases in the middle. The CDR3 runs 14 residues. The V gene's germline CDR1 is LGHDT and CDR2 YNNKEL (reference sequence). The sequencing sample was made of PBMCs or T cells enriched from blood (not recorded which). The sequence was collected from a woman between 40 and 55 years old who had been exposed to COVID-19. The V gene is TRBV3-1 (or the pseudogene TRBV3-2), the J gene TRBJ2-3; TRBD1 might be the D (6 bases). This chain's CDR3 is CASSRDGGPDTQYF. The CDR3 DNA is TGTGCCAGCAGCAGGGATGGGGGCCCAGATACGCAGTATTTT.